Below are 17 T cell receptor beta chains sequenced from a single sample in a study of T cell responses to AZD1222 COVID-19 vaccine. Assay: immunoSEQ multiplex PCR; the TCRdb copy retains only in-frame clones and omits some. This table holds some 150,000 clones, roughly 92% found once. The material sequenced was peripheral blood, taken on day 0 of AZD1222 vaccination. The receptors here all came from an adult in good health.

CDR3 sequence: CASSSSISGGSETQYF. The CDR3 nucleotides are TGCGCCAGCAGCTCCTCGATTTCAGGGGGCTCGGAGACCCAGTACTTC. J is TRBJ2-5 and V is TRBV5-1; 8 bases line up with TRBD1. V was clipped by 3 bases and J by 5 bases; unmatched bases: 12. Looked up from germline, CDR1 is SGHRS and CDR2 is YFSETQ. The CDR3 sequence is 16 residues long.

J is TRBJ2-2 and V is TRBV30; 10 bases map to TRBD2. Germline CDR1 is GTSNPN and CDR2 is SVGIG (reference sequence). Trimming cost V 1 base and J 5 bases; bases outside gene matches: 7. The CDR3 runs to 16 residues. The CDR3 DNA is TGTGCCTGGAGTGGGCTAGCGGGAGTAGGGACCGGGGAGCTGTTTTTT. This sequence encodes CAWSGLAGVGTGELFF.

V is TRBV18 and J is TRBJ1-2; 9 bases fit TRBD1. The ends lost 3 bases at V and 4 bases at J; junction bases unmatched: 9. Per germline, CDR1 KGHSH and CDR2 LQKENI. This CDR3 has 16 amino acids. The CDR3 region is CASSPGVGQGLYGYTF. The CDR3 bases are TGTGCCAGCTCACCGGGTGTCGGACAGGGGCTCTATGGCTACACCTTC. The whole variable domain, remainder taken from reference TRBV18 and TRBJ1-2, is NAGVMQNPRHLVRRRGQEARLRCSPMKGHSHVYWYRQLPEEGLKFMVYLQKENIIDESGMPKERFSAEFPKEGPSILRIQQVVRGDSAAYFCASSPGVGQGLYGYTFGSGTRLTVV.

The chain employs TRBV5-1 and TRBJ2-2, with 7 bases identical to TRBD2. The CDR3 is 13 amino acids. Germline CDR1 reads SGHRS; CDR2 reads YFSETQ. V was pared by 7 bases and J by 2 bases, with 2 bases of the junction left unmatched. CDR3 amino acids: CASGRANTGELFF. In DNA form, the CDR3 reads TGCGCCAGCGGGAGGGCCAACACCGGGGAGCTGTTTTTT. The whole variable domain, filled in from reference TRBV5-1 and TRBJ2-2, reads KAGVTQTPRYLIKTRGQQVTLSCSPISGHRSVSWYQQTPGQGLQFLFEYFSETQRNKGNFPGRFSGRQFSNSRSEMNVSTLELGDSALYLCASGRANTGELFFGEGSRLTVL.

The chain employs TRBV9 and TRBJ1-6, with D unresolved. The V end lost 2 bases, the J end lost 1 base, and 7 bases lay between the germline ends. The CDR3 runs 15 residues. CDR1 and CDR2 from the germline V gene are SGDLS and YYNGEE. The CDR3 is CASSVSGSYNSPLHF. The CDR3 DNA reads TGTGCCAGCAGCGTGTCAGGTTCCTATAATTCACCCCTCCACTTT.

This rearrangement joins TRBV28 to TRBJ2-1, with TRBD2 matching over 12 bases. Germline loops: CDR1 MDHEN, CDR2 SYDVKM. The CDR3 runs 15 residues. The J segment lost 4 bases and the V segment lost 6 bases, leaving 4 bases of the junction unmatched. The CDR3 sequence: CASSVTSGGYNEQFF. The CDR3 nucleotides read TGTGCCAGCAGCGTCACTAGCGGGGGGTACAATGAGCAGTTCTTC.

The chain uses TRBV19 and TRBJ2-1; D remains ambiguous. This CDR3 has 14 residues. Germline CDR1 reads LNHDA; CDR2 reads SQIVND (reference sequence). The V end lost 10 bases, the J end lost 0 bases, and 13 bases lay between the germline ends. CDR3 amino acids: CATRPKSSYNEQFF. The CDR3, as DNA: TGTGCCACCCGCCCCAAGAGCTCCTACAATGAGCAGTTCTTC.

The chain couples TRBV7-2 to TRBJ2-1, with D uncertain. The CDR3 runs to 14 residues. The V gene's germline CDR1 is SGHTA and CDR2 FQGNSA. The V end lost 3 bases, the J end lost 10 bases, and 16 bases lay between the germline ends. The CDR3 reads CASSFAGSHWEQFF. DNA of the CDR3: TGTGCCAGCAGCTTCGCAGGCAGTCATTGGGAGCAGTTCTTC.

V is TRBV7-3 and J is TRBJ1-1, with unresolved D. V lost 1 base and J lost 2, with 11 bases in between. Germline-derived CDR1 and CDR2 are SGHTA and FQGTGA. This CDR3 is built from 15 residues. The CDR3 nucleotides are TGTGCCAGCAGCTTAATTTGGGCAGCAAACACTGAAGCTTTCTTT. Protein product: CASSLIWAANTEAFF.

This clone was seen a few times. The junction shows a germline mismatch at one end, possibly a read error. The CDR3 reads CRLNTEAFF. DNA for the CDR3: TGCAGACTTAACACTGAAGCTTTCTTT. The chain employs TRBV19 and TRBJ1-1; D uncertain. CDR3 length: 9 residues. The V gene's germline CDR1 is LNHDA and CDR2 SQIVND (reference sequence).

The chain combines TRBV12-3 or TRBV12-4 with TRBJ2-7, with D possibly being TRBD1 (6 bases). Trimming cost V 5 bases and J 2 bases, with 10 bases left between them. The CDR3 loop spans 13 amino acids. The CDR3 DNA reads as TGTGCCAGCAGTCTCGGACAGACCTACGAGCAGTACTTC. Amino acid sequence: CASSLGQTYEQYF.

The V and J genes are TRBV5-1 and TRBJ2-7; D is undetermined. Germline values: CDR1 SGHRS, CDR2 YFSETQ. CDR3 length equals 15 residues. Trimming removed 1 base from V and 0 bases from J, with 11 bases in between. The chain's CDR3 is CASSLLVGSSYEQYF. CDR3 DNA sequence: TGCGCCAGCAGCTTGTTGGTGGGTAGCTCCTACGAGCAGTACTTC.

A remark on this clone: This CDR3 is also generated by other DNA sequences in the sample. The V and J genes are TRBV27 and TRBJ2-7; possibly TRBD2 for D (5 bases). Germline CDR1 and CDR2: MNHEY and SMNVEV (reference sequence). V lost 3 bases and J 0 bases, leaving 6 bases between the germline ends. There are 13 residues in the CDR3. CDR3 region: CASSFRGSYEQYF. DNA of the CDR3: TGTGCCAGCAGTTTCCGGGGCTCCTACGAGCAGTACTTC.

The chain uses TRBV28 and TRBJ2-1; a possible D gene is TRBD2 (5 bases). This CDR3 is 17 amino acids long. CDR1 is MDHEN and CDR2 is SYDVKM in the germline V gene. V was shortened by 5 bases and J by 3 bases, with 20 bases between the two germline ends. The DNA of the CDR3 is TGTGCCAGCAGTACCCCCGGAAGCGGAGAAGGCTACAATGAGCAGTTCTTC. This sequence encodes CASSTPGSGEGYNEQFF.

This clone appeared once. The chain joins TRBV5-4 to TRBJ2-2; no definite D call. With 2 bases removed from V and 4 bases from J, the gap between germline ends came to 9 bases. There are 14 residues in the CDR3. Germline lookup yields CDR1 SGHNT and CDR2 YYREEE (reference sequence). The CDR3 DNA follows: TGTGCCAGCAGCTTACTCGTAAGCACCGGGGAGCTGTTTTTT. Translating it yields CASSLLVSTGELFF.

This chain joins TRBV30 and TRBJ2-6; tentatively, D is TRBD1 (6 bases). V lost 5 bases to trimming and J lost 2 bases, with 13 bases between them. Germline V gene data show CDR1 as GTSNPN and CDR2 as SVGIG (reference sequence). The CDR3 contains 15 residues. The CDR3 here is CAWGKQGPGANVLTF. The CDR3, as DNA: TGTGCCTGGGGTAAACAGGGACCTGGGGCCAACGTCCTGACTTTC.

The V call is TRBV7-6, the J call TRBJ1-1; D ambiguous. The CDR3 is 13 residues long. V dropped 4 bases and J dropped 7 bases, with 13 bases sitting between them. Germline V gene sequence: CDR1 SGHVS, CDR2 FNYEAQ. The CDR3 protein is CASSSQPHREAFF. CDR3 sequence (DNA): TGTGCCAGCAGCTCACAACCCCACCGTGAAGCTTTCTTT.